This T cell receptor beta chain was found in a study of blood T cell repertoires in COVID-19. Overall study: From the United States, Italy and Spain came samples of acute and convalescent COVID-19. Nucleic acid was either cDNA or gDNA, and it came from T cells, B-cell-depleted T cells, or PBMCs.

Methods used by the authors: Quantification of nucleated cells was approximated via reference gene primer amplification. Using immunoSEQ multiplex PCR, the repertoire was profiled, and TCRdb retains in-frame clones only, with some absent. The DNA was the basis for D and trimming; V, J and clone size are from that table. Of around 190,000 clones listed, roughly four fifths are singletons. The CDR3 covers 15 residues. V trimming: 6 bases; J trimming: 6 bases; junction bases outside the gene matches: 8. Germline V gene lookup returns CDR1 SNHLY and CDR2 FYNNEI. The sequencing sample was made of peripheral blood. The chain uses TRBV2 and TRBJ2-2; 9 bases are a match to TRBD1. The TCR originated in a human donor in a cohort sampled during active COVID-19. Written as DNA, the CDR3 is TGTGCCAGCAGCTTGGACAGGGGATTATCCGGGGAGCTGTTTTTT. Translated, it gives CASSLDRGLSGELFF.